This TCR beta chain appears in the sequencing data of a study of type 1 regulatory T cells. Study details: This in vitro CD4 product, T-allo10, is enriched for Tr1 cells and alloantigen-specific. Overall study findings and caveats: Tr1 cells had a more restricted TCR repertoire than non-Tr1 cells.

Of note for this clonotype: What it binds is not known.

Each CDR3 protein is one row after TCRdb ran MiXCR on the reads. The table includes about 62,000 distinct CDR3 sequences, less than 70% detected once. This CDR3 comprises 15 residues. Trimming at V came to 1 base and at J to 3 bases, leaving 6 bases not matched to a gene. The germline V gene encodes CDR1 DFQATT and CDR2 SNEGSKA (reference sequence). The receptor was isolated from a human donor in good health. J is TRBJ2-1 and V is TRBV20-1, with TRBD2 identical over 7 bases. The sequencing sample was made of cultured non-Tr1 T cells, either the whole culture or a sorted T cell fraction (not recorded which). The CDR3 DNA follows: TGCAGTGCTAGAGGCGGGACTACCCTCTACAATGAGCAGTTCTTC. Protein: CSARGGTTLYNEQFF.